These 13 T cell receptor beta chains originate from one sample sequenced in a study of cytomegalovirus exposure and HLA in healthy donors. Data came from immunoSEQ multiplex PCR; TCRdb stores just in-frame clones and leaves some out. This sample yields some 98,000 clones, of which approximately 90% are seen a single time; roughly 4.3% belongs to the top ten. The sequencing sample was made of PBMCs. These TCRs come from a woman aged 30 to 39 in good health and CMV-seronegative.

The CDR3 loop is CASRLAGGLRADEQFF. The CDR3 coding sequence is TGTGCCAGTAGGCTAGCGGGAGGTCTCAGGGCCGATGAGCAGTTCTTC. The gene calls are TRBV19 and TRBJ2-1; 11 nucleotides align to TRBD2. The germline gives CDR1 LNHDA, CDR2 SQIVND (reference sequence). The ends lost 6 bases at V and 8 bases at J; junction bases unmatched: 12. The CDR3 consists of 16 residues.

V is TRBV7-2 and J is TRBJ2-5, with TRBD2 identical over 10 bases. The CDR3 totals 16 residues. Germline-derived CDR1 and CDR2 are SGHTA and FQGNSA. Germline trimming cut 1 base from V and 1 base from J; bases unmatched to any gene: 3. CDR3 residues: CASSLGLAGGQETQYF. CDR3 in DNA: TGTGCCAGCAGCTTAGGATTAGCGGGGGGCCAAGAGACCCAGTACTTC.

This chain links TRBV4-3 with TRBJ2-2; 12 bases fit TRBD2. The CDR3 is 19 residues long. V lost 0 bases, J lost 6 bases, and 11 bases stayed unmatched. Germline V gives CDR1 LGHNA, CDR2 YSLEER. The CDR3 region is CASSQDPPSGRASAGELFF. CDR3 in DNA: TGCGCCAGCAGCCAAGATCCCCCTAGCGGGAGGGCCTCGGCCGGGGAGCTGTTTTTT.

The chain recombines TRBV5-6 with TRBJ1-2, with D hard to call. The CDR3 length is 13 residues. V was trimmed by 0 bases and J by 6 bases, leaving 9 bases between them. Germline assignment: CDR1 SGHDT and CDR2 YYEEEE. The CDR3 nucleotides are TGTGCCAGCAGCTTGGTCGGGGAGGATGGCTACACCTTC. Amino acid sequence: CASSLVGEDGYTF.

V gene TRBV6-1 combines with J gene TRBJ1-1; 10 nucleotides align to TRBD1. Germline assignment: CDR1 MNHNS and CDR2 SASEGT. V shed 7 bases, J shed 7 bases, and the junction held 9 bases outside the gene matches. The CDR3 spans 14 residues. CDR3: CASNLDRGLVEAFF. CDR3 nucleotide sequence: TGTGCCAGCAACCTGGACAGGGGGTTGGTTGAAGCTTTCTTT.

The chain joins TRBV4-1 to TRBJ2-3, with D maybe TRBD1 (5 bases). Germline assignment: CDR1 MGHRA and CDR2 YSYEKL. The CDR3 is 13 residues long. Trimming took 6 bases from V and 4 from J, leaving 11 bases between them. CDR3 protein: CASRAQGADTQYF. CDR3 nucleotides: TGCGCCAGCAGGGCGCAGGGCGCAGATACGCAGTATTTT.

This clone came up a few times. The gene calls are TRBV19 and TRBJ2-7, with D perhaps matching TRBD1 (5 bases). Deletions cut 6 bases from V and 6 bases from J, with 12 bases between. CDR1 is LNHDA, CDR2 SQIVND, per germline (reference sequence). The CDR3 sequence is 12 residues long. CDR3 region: CASSQGALEQYF. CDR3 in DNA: TGTGCCAGTAGCCAAGGGGCCCTCGAGCAGTACTTC.

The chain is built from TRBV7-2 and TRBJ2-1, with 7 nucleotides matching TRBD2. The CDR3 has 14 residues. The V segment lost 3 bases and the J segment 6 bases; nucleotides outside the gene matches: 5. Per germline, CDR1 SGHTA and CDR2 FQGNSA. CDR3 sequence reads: CASSLGREFNEQFF. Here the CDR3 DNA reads TGTGCCAGCAGCTTGGGGCGGGAGTTCAATGAGCAGTTCTTC.

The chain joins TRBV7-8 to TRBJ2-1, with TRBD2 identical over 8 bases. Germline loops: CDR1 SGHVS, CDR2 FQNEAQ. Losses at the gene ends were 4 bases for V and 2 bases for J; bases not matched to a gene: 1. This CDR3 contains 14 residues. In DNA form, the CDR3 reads TGTGCCAGCAGCTATAGCGGGGCCTACAATGAGCAGTTCTTC. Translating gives CASSYSGAYNEQFF.

The CDR3 sequence: CASSQHWWGLGYTF. In DNA, the CDR3 is TGCGCCAGCAGTCAACACTGGTGGGGGCTTGGCTACACCTTC. The V gene is TRBV23-1, the J gene TRBJ1-2; a weak D match, TRBD1 (6 bases). TRBV23-1 is filed as an ORF, its function uncertain. This CDR3 comprises 14 residues. V dropped 2 bases and J dropped 7 bases, with 14 bases sitting between them.

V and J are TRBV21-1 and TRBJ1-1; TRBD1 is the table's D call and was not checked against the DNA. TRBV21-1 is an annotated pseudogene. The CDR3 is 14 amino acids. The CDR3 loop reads CASPAGTAYTEAFF. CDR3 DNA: TGTGCCAGCCCTGCCGGGACAGCCTACACTGAAGCTTTCTTT.

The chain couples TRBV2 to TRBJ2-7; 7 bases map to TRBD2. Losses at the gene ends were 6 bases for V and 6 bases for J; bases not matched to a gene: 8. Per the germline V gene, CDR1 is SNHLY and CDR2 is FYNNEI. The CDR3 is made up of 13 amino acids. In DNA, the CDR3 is TGTGCCAGCAGGCGAGGACCGGGGGGCGAGCAGTACTTC. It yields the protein CASRRGPGGEQYF. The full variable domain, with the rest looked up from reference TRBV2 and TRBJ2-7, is EPEVTQTPSHQVTQMGQEVILRCVPISNHLYFYWYRQILGQKVEFLVSFYNNEISEKSEIFDDQFSVERPDGSNFTLKIRSTKLEDSAMYFCASRRGPGGEQYFGPGTRLTVT.

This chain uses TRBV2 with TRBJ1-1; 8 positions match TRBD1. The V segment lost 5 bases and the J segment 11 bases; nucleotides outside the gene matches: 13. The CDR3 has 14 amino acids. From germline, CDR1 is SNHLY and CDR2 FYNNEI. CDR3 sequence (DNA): TGTGCCAGCAGTAGGGACAGGTATGGGTCGATTGCTTTCTTT. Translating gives CASSRDRYGSIAFF.